The clone carrying this T cell receptor beta chain is a singleton in its sample. Its antigen is unknown. The data are from a study of immune evolution from preneoplasia to lung adenocarcinoma. The study, taken as a whole, reports: Top clone share appeared to fall from AAH through AIS, MIA, adenocarcinoma.

Premalignant or tumor cells were enriched by macro-dissection after pathologic assessment. V lost 6 bases and J 3 bases, leaving 12 bases between the germline ends. The CDR3 loop spans 13 amino acids. From germline, CDR1 is MDHEN and CDR2 SYDVKM. Libraries were prepared by immunoSEQ multiplex PCR; TCRdb keeps only in-frame clonotypes and omits some of them. The sample lists 15,000 to 20,000 clones; around 88% were seen once. This sequence originates from a person aged 65-85 years with invasive lung adenocarcinoma. The V and J genes are TRBV28 and TRBJ2-7; TRBD1 might be the D (5 bases). Sequencing was performed on FFPE invasive lung adenocarcinoma tissue. CDR3 DNA: TGTGCCAGCAGGCCCACGACAGTCTACGAGCAGTACTTC. It specifies CASRPTTVYEQYF.